These T cell receptor beta chains were read from a single sample in a study of radiotherapy plus CTLA-4 blockade in lung cancer. Produced via immunoSEQ multiplex PCR; TCRdb's table is partial and in-frame only. The profile shows about 88,000 clones, approximately 75% of them singletons. This sample comprised peripheral blood, obtained from a patient treated with radiotherapy plus ipilimumab. The receptors derive from a human donor with non-small cell lung cancer that progressed on radiotherapy plus ipilimumab. CDR3s include the opening cysteine and the closing phenylalanine or tryptophan. D genes are given only for firm matches. Size is omitted from some rows. Given values are once, few, many or a class for expanded clones.

CDR3nt	CDR3aa	v_gene	j_gene	abundance	d_gene
TGTGCCAGCAGTTTATACGCACAGGGGCCTTCTTCGCAGTACTTC	CASSLYAQGPSSQYF	TRBV27	TRBJ2-7	few	TRBD1
TGTGCCAGCATCAGGGGACAGGAGGGCCGCGAGCAGTACTTC	CASIRGQEGREQYF	TRBV6-5	TRBJ2-7	.	TRBD1
TGTGCCAGCAGCGTAGGACTAGCGAGCTCCTACGAGCAGTACTTC	CASSVGLASSYEQYF	TRBV9	TRBJ2-7	few	TRBD2
TGTGCCAGCAGCTTAGGGGACAGGGAATGGTATGGCTACACCTTC	CASSLGDREWYGYTF	TRBV7-9	TRBJ1-2	.	TRBD1
TGTGCCAGTAGTATAGAATACCGGGGGAGGGGGTCTTGGACTGAAGCTTTCTTT	CASSIEYRGRGSWTEAFF	TRBV19	TRBJ1-1	.	.
TGCGCCAGCAGCTTGGTCCCGTCAGGGGGAACCTACGAGCAGTACTTC	CASSLVPSGGTYEQYF	TRBV5-1	TRBJ2-7	.	TRBD1
TGTGCCAGCGAAGGGGGTCCCACAGATACGCAGTATTTT	CASEGGPTDTQYF	TRBV5-1	TRBJ2-3	.	.
TGTGCCAGCAGCTTAGTTCGGACAGGGAAGGAAAAACTGTTTTTT	CASSLVRTGKEKLFF	TRBV7-6	TRBJ1-4	once	TRBD1
TGTGCCAGCAGTCTTCTGGGTAGCAGGGGTATCGAGACCCAGTACTTC	CASSLLGSRGIETQYF	TRBV27	TRBJ2-5	.	.
TGTGCCAGCAGCTCGATTCAGGGGGCCTCGTGGGATGAGCAGTTCTTC	CASSSIQGASWDEQFF	TRBV5-6	TRBJ2-1	.	TRBD1
TGTGCCAGCAGACCGGGGACAGGGGGCCGAAGGAGCTCCTACGAGCAGTACTTC	CASRPGTGGRRSSYEQYF	TRBV27	TRBJ2-7	.	TRBD1
TGTGCCAGCAGCAGCCGGGGCTTTTACAATGAGCAGTTCTTC	CASSSRGFYNEQFF	TRBV11-1	TRBJ2-1	.	.
TGTGCCAGCAGCGATGGGGGGTTTCTCTCCTACGAGCAGTACTTC	CASSDGGFLSYEQYF	TRBV7-2	TRBJ2-7	.	.
TGTGCCAGCTCGGAAGGGACAGTCTCCTACGAGCAGTACTTC	CASSEGTVSYEQYF	TRBV18	TRBJ2-7	few	TRBD1
TGTGCCAGCAGTCCGCGGGACAGCCCCTACGAGCAGTACTTC	CASSPRDSPYEQYF	TRBV27	TRBJ2-7	.	.
TGTGCCAGCAGTTACTTCGGGGTTTCAGAGACCCAGTACTTC	CASSYFGVSETQYF	TRBV6-5	TRBJ2-5	.	.
TGTGCCAGCAGCTCTGGACTAGTTTCCTACGAGCAGTACTTC	CASSSGLVSYEQYF	TRBV7-2	TRBJ2-7	.	TRBD2
TGTGCCAGCAGTGAAGGGCAGCGGCCTGCTTTCTTT	CASSEGQRPAFF	TRBV25-1	TRBJ1-1	.	.
TGCGCCAGCAGCCAAGACAGGGTCTACGAGCAGTACTTC	CASSQDRVYEQYF	TRBV4-1	TRBJ2-7	.	.
TGTGCCATCAGGGGTGGACAAACTTACAATGAGCAGTTCTTC	CAIRGGQTYNEQFF	TRBV10-3	TRBJ2-1	.	.
TGTGCCAGCAGCTTGGGGGGACACCTCGGCAATGAGCAGTTCTTC	CASSLGGHLGNEQFF	TRBV5-8	TRBJ2-1	.	.
TGTGCCAGCAGCTTGAACACAGGGGGACAACAAGAGACCCAGTACTTC	CASSLNTGGQQETQYF	TRBV11-2	TRBJ2-5	few	TRBD1
TGTGCCAGCAGCAGCCTGGGTCTCGCGAGCAATCAGCCCCAGCATTTT	CASSSLGLASNQPQHF	TRBV5-5	TRBJ1-5	.	.
TGTGCCAGCAGGGGGGTAGCGGGAGGAAGAGATACGCAGTATTTT	CASRGVAGGRDTQYF	TRBV6-1	TRBJ2-3	.	TRBD2